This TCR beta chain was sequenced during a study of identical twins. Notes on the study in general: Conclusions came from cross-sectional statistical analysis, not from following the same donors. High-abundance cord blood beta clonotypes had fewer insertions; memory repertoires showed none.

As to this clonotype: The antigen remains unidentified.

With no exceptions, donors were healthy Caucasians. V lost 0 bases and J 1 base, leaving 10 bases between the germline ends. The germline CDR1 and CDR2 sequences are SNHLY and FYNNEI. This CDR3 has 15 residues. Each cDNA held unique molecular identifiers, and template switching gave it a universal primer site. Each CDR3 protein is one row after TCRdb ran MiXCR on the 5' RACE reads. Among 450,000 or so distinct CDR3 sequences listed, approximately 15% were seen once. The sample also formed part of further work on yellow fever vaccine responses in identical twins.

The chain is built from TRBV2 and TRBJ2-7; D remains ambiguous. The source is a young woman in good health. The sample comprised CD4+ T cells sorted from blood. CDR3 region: CASSEAAGRSYEQYF. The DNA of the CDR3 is TGTGCCAGCAGTGAAGCCGCCGGCCGATCCTACGAGCAGTACTTC.